A single sample gave rise to the 24 T cell receptor beta chains below, sequenced in a study of cytotoxic CD8 clonotypes in ibrutinib-treated CLL. The assay was immunoSEQ multiplex PCR, and TCRdb's table has in-frame clones only and misses some. Of 45,000 to 60,000 clones listed, 55% to 65% are singletons. The sample consisted of PBMCs, taken after 24 months of ibrutinib treatment. These receptors were obtained from a human donor with chronic lymphocytic leukemia.

This clone was detected only once. The rearrangement links TRBV27 to TRBJ2-1; TRBD1 is a possible D gene (6 bases). The CDR3 is made up of 13 amino acids. Germline CDR1 MNHEY, CDR2 SMNVEV (reference sequence). The germline V and J ends were trimmed by 10 bases and 6 bases, with 16 bases remaining between them. The CDR3 region is CATRDTSSNEQFF. DNA of the CDR3: TGTGCCACCCGGGACACCTCTTCCAATGAGCAGTTCTTC.

The chain combines TRBV6-5 with TRBJ2-1; the D gene is possibly TRBD2 (5 bases). Germline loops: CDR1 MNHEY, CDR2 SVGAGI. The CDR3 consists of 14 residues. V was pared by 8 bases and J by 0 bases, with 11 bases between. The CDR3 loop is CASGSGSSYNEQFF. CDR3 sequence (DNA): TGTGCCAGCGGGTCGGGGAGCTCCTACAATGAGCAGTTCTTC.

This clone was detected only once. The chain has TRBV28 and TRBJ1-1; a weak D match, TRBD1 (6 bases). Trimming left V 2 bases short and J 6 bases short, with 13 bases between. Germline values: CDR1 MDHEN, CDR2 SYDVKM. This CDR3 has 14 amino acids. The DNA for the CDR3 is TGTGCCAGCAGTTTAAGGGGGAAGTCCGCTGAAGCTTTCTTT. Translation gives CASSLRGKSAEAFF.

The rearrangement uses TRBV5-1 and TRBJ2-7; TRBD2 matches at 7 bases. Losses at the gene ends were 2 bases for V and 1 base for J; bases not matched to a gene: 12. From germline, CDR1 is SGHRS and CDR2 YFSETQ. The CDR3 length is 17 residues. The DNA for the CDR3 is TGCGCCAGCAGCTTCGGCTCTGGACTAGGGATATCCTACGAGCAGTACTTC. Encoded protein: CASSFGSGLGISYEQYF. Looking up the rest from reference TRBV5-1 and TRBJ2-7 gives the full variable domain: KAGVTQTPRYLIKTRGQQVTLSCSPISGHRSVSWYQQTPGQGLQFLFEYFSETQRNKGNFPGRFSGRQFSNSRSEMNVSTLELGDSALYLCASSFGSGLGISYEQYFGPGTRLTVT.

A few counts support this clone. The V and J genes are TRBV9 and TRBJ2-5; 8 bases align to TRBD2. The CDR3 is 13 amino acids. V trimming: 3 bases; J trimming: 7 bases; junction bases outside the gene matches: 5. The germline V gene has CDR1 SGDLS and CDR2 YYNGEE. CDR3 sequence: CASSGSGDGTQYF. DNA for the CDR3: TGTGCCAGCAGCGGTAGCGGGGATGGGACCCAGTACTTC.

The V gene is TRBV4-1, the J gene TRBJ1-5, with 12 nucleotides matching TRBD1. From germline, CDR1 is MGHRA and CDR2 YSYEKL. V was pared by 5 bases and J by 2 bases, with 13 bases of the junction left unmatched. The CDR3 spans 19 residues. CDR3 amino acids: CASSKLGQGAVSGNQPQHF. The DNA for the CDR3 is TGCGCCAGCAGCAAGCTGGGACAGGGGGCCGTTAGTGGCAATCAGCCCCAGCATTTT.

The rearrangement links TRBV6-5 to TRBJ1-3; D call uncertain. Between the trimmed V and J ends, which lost 6 bases and 2 bases, there was a span of 14 bases. The CDR3 is made up of 15 amino acids. Germline V gene lookup returns CDR1 MNHEY and CDR2 SVGAGI. This CDR3 is CASSPGARPGNTIYF. The DNA of the CDR3 is TGTGCCAGCAGCCCGGGCGCACGACCTGGAAACACCATATATTTT.

The chain uses TRBV28 and TRBJ2-3; 11 bases agree with TRBD2. Unmatched junction bases numbered 10, after V lost 6 bases and J lost 8 bases. This CDR3 has 15 amino acids. Germline lookup yields CDR1 MDHEN and CDR2 SYDVKM. CDR3: CASSPALAGGVTQYF. In DNA, the CDR3 is TGTGCCAGCAGCCCAGCCCTAGCGGGAGGCGTTACGCAGTATTTT.

A few counts support this clone. The chain combines TRBV5-1 with TRBJ2-3; D might be TRBD2 (6 bases). This CDR3 spans 14 amino acids. From germline, CDR1 is SGHRS and CDR2 YFSETQ. Trimming removed 4 bases from V and 3 bases from J, with 12 bases in between. The CDR3 DNA reads TGCGCCAGCAGCCGGGCTAGCGTTACAGATACGCAGTATTTT. It codes for CASSRASVTDTQYF. Full variable domain (remainder filled in from reference TRBV5-1 and TRBJ2-3): KAGVTQTPRYLIKTRGQQVTLSCSPISGHRSVSWYQQTPGQGLQFLFEYFSETQRNKGNFPGRFSGRQFSNSRSEMNVSTLELGDSALYLCASSRASVTDTQYFGPGTRLTVL.

The rearrangement uses TRBV5-1 and TRBJ2-1, with a tentative D call TRBD2 (6 bases). V lost 6 bases to trimming and J lost 5 bases, with 15 bases between them. Looked up from germline, CDR1 is SGHRS and CDR2 is YFSETQ. The CDR3 extends over 14 amino acids. CDR3 residues: CASTTVAEHNEQFF. The CDR3 nucleotides are TGCGCCAGCACCACAGTAGCGGAGCACAATGAGCAGTTCTTC.

The rearrangement uses TRBV29-1 and TRBJ2-3; D unclear. The V gene's germline CDR1 is SQVTM and CDR2 ANQGSEA. The V end was cut by 6 bases, the J end by 5 bases, with 9 bases between. The CDR3 covers 11 residues. CDR3 region: CSVDTLDTQYF. DNA of the CDR3: TGCAGCGTCGATACCTTAGATACGCAGTATTTT.

In its sample, this clone was seen a few times. For the CDR3, the DNA is TGTGCCAGCAGAAGACAGGGGGTATCCTACGAGCAGTACTTC. It translates to CASRRQGVSYEQYF. The rearrangement uses TRBV27 and TRBJ2-7, with 9 bases aligning to TRBD1. CDR3 length equals 14 residues. The germline gives CDR1 MNHEY, CDR2 SMNVEV (reference sequence). The V segment lost 6 bases and the J segment 1 base; nucleotides outside the gene matches: 4.

The V call is TRBV2, the J call TRBJ1-2, with D possibly matching TRBD1 (6 bases). The germline V gene has CDR1 SNHLY and CDR2 FYNNEI. This CDR3 has 13 amino acids. V dropped 6 bases and J dropped 6 bases, with 14 bases sitting between them. The CDR3 loop reads CASRQGGSDGYTF. In DNA form, the CDR3 reads TGTGCCAGCAGACAGGGCGGGAGCGATGGCTACACCTTC.

V and J are TRBV7-9 and TRBJ1-2; TRBD1 matches 9 bases. With 5 bases clipped from V and 8 bases from J, the junction kept 6 bases outside the gene matches. The length of the CDR3 is 13 residues. Germline CDR1 reads SEHNR; CDR2 reads FQNEAQ (reference sequence). In DNA form, the CDR3 reads TGTGCCAGCAGCGACCACAGGGGGCAGGGCTACACCTTC. Amino acids: CASSDHRGQGYTF.

The chain couples TRBV18 to TRBJ2-2; no definite D call. CDR1 is KGHSH and CDR2 is LQKENI in the germline V gene. V was cut by 1 base and J by 6 bases, with 9 bases left in between. The length of the CDR3 is 14 residues. CDR3 loop: CASSPRPGPGELFF. CDR3 sequence (DNA): TGTGCCAGCTCACCACGACCCGGACCCGGGGAGCTGTTTTTT.

The chain joins TRBV30 to TRBJ1-1; D is ambiguous. Germline V lookup: CDR1 GTSNPN, CDR2 SVGIG (reference sequence). Trimming pared 3 bases from V and 4 bases from J, leaving 9 bases between. This CDR3 contains 12 residues. The CDR3 loop reads CAWSLRATEAFF. The CDR3 DNA reads as TGTGCCTGGAGCCTCCGGGCCACTGAAGCTTTCTTT.

V gene TRBV19 combines with J gene TRBJ2-1; D possibly uses TRBD1 or TRBD2 (5 bases each). The germline V gene has CDR1 LNHDA and CDR2 SQIVND (reference sequence). V was shortened by 5 bases and J by 8 bases, with 19 bases between the two germline ends. This CDR3 contains 15 residues. CDR3: CASSGRDERGDEQFF. CDR3 DNA: TGTGCCAGTAGTGGCCGGGACGAACGGGGCGATGAGCAGTTCTTC.

The chain employs TRBV7-9 and TRBJ2-7; 7 nucleotides agree with TRBD1. Germline V gene data show CDR1 as SEHNR and CDR2 as FQNEAQ (reference sequence). V was clipped by 5 bases and J by 5 bases; unmatched bases: 9. The CDR3 loop spans 14 amino acids. The CDR3 loop reads CASSGETGFNEQYF. The CDR3, as DNA: TGTGCCAGCAGCGGAGAGACAGGGTTTAACGAGCAGTACTTC.

The chain has TRBV6-5 and TRBJ1-5; the D is unclear. The V end lost 4 bases, the J end lost 6 bases, and 16 bases lay between the germline ends. This CDR3 is 15 amino acids long. From germline, CDR1 is MNHEY and CDR2 SVGAGI. CDR3 loop: CASSWATSVGQPQHF. In DNA form, the CDR3 reads TGTGCCAGCAGTTGGGCTACCAGCGTAGGTCAGCCCCAGCATTTT.

CDR3 nucleotide sequence: TGTGCCAGCAGTGAAAATGTGGGGGGTTACAATGAGCAGTTCTTC. Translation: CASSENVGGYNEQFF. The V gene is TRBV6-4, the J gene TRBJ2-1; D is perhaps TRBD2 (6 bases). The CDR3 is 15 amino acids. The ends were cut back, 3 bases at V and 4 bases at J, with 13 bases in the middle. CDR1 MRHNA and CDR2 SNTAGT come from the germline V gene.

This chain uses TRBV6-5 with TRBJ2-1, with D perhaps being TRBD1 or TRBD2 (7 bases each). Trimming removed 8 bases at V and 8 bases at J, with 19 bases between. The V gene's germline CDR1 is MNHEY and CDR2 SVGAGI. The CDR3 has 14 residues. The CDR3 nucleotides are TGTGCCAGCGGAGGGGGAGGGGGCTGGGATGAGCAGTTCTTC. It is translated as CASGGGGGWDEQFF.

V is TRBV28 and J is TRBJ2-7, with D possibly matching TRBD2 (6 bases). Deletions cut 6 bases from V and 0 bases from J, with 12 bases between. CDR1 and CDR2 (germline): MDHEN, SYDVKM. This CDR3 has 14 residues. This CDR3 reads CASRGGRSSYEQYF. The CDR3 DNA reads TGTGCCAGCAGGGGGGGACGGAGCTCCTACGAGCAGTACTTC.

This clone was observed at least ten times. The chain carries TRBV2 and TRBJ1-5; D unresolved. Germline-derived CDR1 and CDR2 are SNHLY and FYNNEI. Trimming cost V 4 bases and J 1 base, with 5 bases left between them. This CDR3 comprises 13 residues. The CDR3 DNA reads as TGTGCCAGCAGTGTCGTGAGCAATCAGCCCCAGCATTTT. This codes for CASSVVSNQPQHF.

The J gene is TRBJ1-6, the V gene TRBV11-2; D perhaps matches TRBD1 (6 bases). Germline CDR1 and CDR2: SGHAT and FQNNGV. V was clipped by 3 bases and J by 8 bases, with 23 bases between them. The CDR3 is 18 residues long. CDR3 region: CASSFTGNKGLGHSPLHF. The DNA for the CDR3 is TGTGCCAGCAGCTTCACAGGGAATAAGGGCCTAGGGCATTCACCCCTCCACTTT.